This paragraph covers one T cell receptor beta chain sequence. The protocol was immunoSEQ multiplex PCR, while the TCRdb copy is restricted to in-frame clones and leaves out a portion. The sample yields more than 500,000 clones, about 95% seen once. This CDR3 comprises 15 residues. Between the trimmed V and J ends, which lost 2 bases and 3 bases, there was a span of 13 bases. The germline CDR1 and CDR2 sequences are SGHNT and YYREEE (reference sequence). The record originates from a study of shared clonotypes between healthy human individuals. Terminally differentiated effector memory CD45RA+ cells were excluded by CCR7 positive selection of CD45RO-negative cells.

This sequence joins TRBV5-4 and TRBJ2-3, with D hard to call. The receptor's source is a woman aged 30 to 39 in good health. The specimen sequenced was naive CD8+ T cells sorted from blood. The CDR3 nucleotides read TGTGCCAGCAGCTTTACCCAGGCCCGGACAGATACGCAGTATTTT. Translated: CASSFTQARTDTQYF.